These T cell receptor beta chains were read from a single sample in a study of identical twins. MiXCR was run by TCRdb on the 5' RACE reads, yielding one entry per CDR3 protein. The sample holds 200,000 to 250,000 distinct CDR3 sequences, 6.5% seen once. In addition, the sample was reused for a study of T cells expressing NK-cell markers.

Material for sequencing was CD8+ T cells sorted from blood. The receptors come from a woman between 18 and 29 years old in good health. CDR3s include the opening cysteine and the closing phenylalanine or tryptophan. A D gene is named only where the DNA matches it firmly. Rows may omit the clone size; those that give it use once, few, many or a size class.

v_gene: TRBV7-9; j_gene: TRBJ1-2; abundance: .; d_gene: .; CDR3nt: TGTGCCAGCAGCTCGATCCTGGGGGTAGTTTACTATGGCTACACCTTC; CDR3aa: CASSSILGVVYYGYTF
v_gene: TRBV4-3; j_gene: TRBJ2-7; abundance: .; d_gene: TRBD2; CDR3nt: TGCGCCAGCAGCCAAGACGGGGGGTACGGGCAGTACTTC; CDR3aa: CASSQDGGYGQYF
v_gene: TRBV6-2/TRBV6-3; j_gene: TRBJ2-7; abundance: .; d_gene: TRBD2; CDR3nt: TGTGCCAGCAGTTACTCTAGGACTAGCGGCTCCTACGAGCAGTACTTC; CDR3aa: CASSYSRTSGSYEQYF
v_gene: TRBV5-6; j_gene: TRBJ1-2; abundance: few; d_gene: .; CDR3nt: TGTGCCAGCAGCGAAGGACCGGGGGTTGGTAGCTACACCTTC; CDR3aa: CASSEGPGVGSYTF
v_gene: TRBV7-9; j_gene: TRBJ2-3; abundance: few; d_gene: TRBD2; CDR3nt: TGTGCCAGCAGCACAATGACTAGCGGGAGAGGGGATACGCAGTATTTT; CDR3aa: CASSTMTSGRGDTQYF
v_gene: TRBV7-9; j_gene: TRBJ2-7; abundance: few; d_gene: TRBD2; CDR3nt: TGTGCCAGCAGCAAACGGACTAGCGACTACGAGCAGTACTTC; CDR3aa: CASSKRTSDYEQYF
v_gene: TRBV7-2; j_gene: TRBJ2-3; abundance: many; d_gene: .; CDR3nt: TGTGCCAGCAGCAACACAGGGTTTGGAGATACGCAGTATTTT; CDR3aa: CASSNTGFGDTQYF
v_gene: TRBV13; j_gene: TRBJ2-1; abundance: many; d_gene: .; CDR3nt: TGTGCCAGCAGCCCCAGCAGGGGTTCCTACAATGAGCAGTTCTTC; CDR3aa: CASSPSRGSYNEQFF
v_gene: TRBV6-1; j_gene: TRBJ2-7; abundance: .; d_gene: TRBD2; CDR3nt: TGTGCCAGCAGATCCACTAGCGGGGACTCCTACGAGCAGTACTTC; CDR3aa: CASRSTSGDSYEQYF
v_gene: TRBV6-2/TRBV6-3; j_gene: TRBJ2-1; abundance: many; d_gene: .; CDR3nt: TGTGCCAGCAGTTACGGGAACCGCAATGAGCAGTTCTTC; CDR3aa: CASSYGNRNEQFF
v_gene: TRBV29-1; j_gene: TRBJ1-2; abundance: few; d_gene: .; CDR3nt: TGCAGCGTTGAAGAGTATGGCTACACCTTC; CDR3aa: CSVEEYGYTF
v_gene: TRBV7-8; j_gene: TRBJ2-1; abundance: .; d_gene: .; CDR3nt: TGTGCCAGCAGCTTACAGATCGCCGGGAACGCCTACAATGAGCAGTTCTTC; CDR3aa: CASSLQIAGNAYNEQFF
v_gene: TRBV11-3; j_gene: TRBJ2-7; abundance: .; d_gene: .; CDR3nt: TGTGCCAGCAGCTTAGGGACAGACGAGCAGTACTTC; CDR3aa: CASSLGTDEQYF
v_gene: TRBV20-1; j_gene: TRBJ2-2; abundance: few; d_gene: .; CDR3nt: TGCAGTGCTAGAGATACCGTGAACACCGGGGAGCTGTTTTTT; CDR3aa: CSARDTVNTGELFF
v_gene: TRBV28; j_gene: TRBJ2-3; abundance: few; d_gene: .; CDR3nt: TGTGCCAGCAGCTACGACTTAGGGGGAGATACGCAGTATTTT; CDR3aa: CASSYDLGGDTQYF
v_gene: TRBV6-2/TRBV6-3; j_gene: TRBJ2-3; abundance: few; d_gene: TRBD2; CDR3nt: TGTGCCAGCTGGGGCGGGGGGGGCAGTGATACGCAGTATTTT; CDR3aa: CASWGGGGSDTQYF
v_gene: TRBV3-1; j_gene: TRBJ2-7; abundance: .; d_gene: .; CDR3nt: TGTGCCAGCAGCTGGAGACAGGAGCAGTACTTC; CDR3aa: CASSWRQEQYF
v_gene: TRBV4-3; j_gene: TRBJ2-1; abundance: few; d_gene: TRBD2; CDR3nt: TGCGCCAGCAGCCAAAACGGGCGGGCGCTTAGCGGGTCCGACCATGAGCAGTTCTTC; CDR3aa: CASSQNGRALSGSDHEQFF
v_gene: TRBV9; j_gene: TRBJ2-7; abundance: few; d_gene: .; CDR3nt: TGTGCCAGCAGCGTAGAAGGGGCCGAGCAGTACTTC; CDR3aa: CASSVEGAEQYF
v_gene: TRBV27; j_gene: TRBJ1-2; abundance: few; d_gene: .; CDR3nt: TGTGCCAGCAGTCCGGGCGGAGGGAGCTATGGCTACACCTTC; CDR3aa: CASSPGGGSYGYTF
v_gene: TRBV4-1; j_gene: TRBJ2-1; abundance: many; d_gene: .; CDR3nt: TGCGCCAGCAGCCAAGATACCTCCGAGTTCAATGAGCAGTTCTTC; CDR3aa: CASSQDTSEFNEQFF
v_gene: TRBV5-1; j_gene: TRBJ1-2; abundance: .; d_gene: TRBD1; CDR3nt: TGCGCCAGCAGCAGGGGACAGTCCTATGACTACACCTTC; CDR3aa: CASSRGQSYDYTF
v_gene: TRBV12-3/TRBV12-4; j_gene: TRBJ1-2; abundance: many; d_gene: .; CDR3nt: TGTGCCAGCAGTTCCTGGACAGAGTATGGCTACACCTTC; CDR3aa: CASSSWTEYGYTF
v_gene: TRBV29-1; j_gene: TRBJ2-7; abundance: .; d_gene: TRBD2; CDR3nt: TGCAGCGTCGTAGGGACTAGCGGCGTCTACGAGCAGTACTTC; CDR3aa: CSVVGTSGVYEQYF
v_gene: TRBV29-1; j_gene: TRBJ1-1; abundance: many; d_gene: .; CDR3nt: TGCAGCGTTGAATTTTCCGGTCTCCCAGGGAAGACTGAAGCTTTCTTT; CDR3aa: CSVEFSGLPGKTEAFF
v_gene: TRBV12-3/TRBV12-4; j_gene: TRBJ1-5; abundance: many; d_gene: .; CDR3nt: TGTGCCAGCAGTCCGGGACGAGGGGCCAATCAGCCCCAGCATTTT; CDR3aa: CASSPGRGANQPQHF
v_gene: TRBV24-1; j_gene: TRBJ1-5; abundance: many; d_gene: .; CDR3nt: TGTGCCACCAGTGAGGCCGGTCAGCCCCAGCATTTT; CDR3aa: CATSEAGQPQHF
v_gene: TRBV12-3/TRBV12-4; j_gene: TRBJ2-5; abundance: few; d_gene: .; CDR3nt: TGTGCCAGCAGTTTAGTAGGTCAGGGTATGGAGACCCAGTACTTC; CDR3aa: CASSLVGQGMETQYF
v_gene: TRBV9; j_gene: TRBJ2-1; abundance: few; d_gene: .; CDR3nt: TGTGCCAGCAGGTCCGCTAGCGCATACAATGAGCAGTTCTTC; CDR3aa: CASRSASAYNEQFF
v_gene: TRBV4-3; j_gene: TRBJ2-3; abundance: many; d_gene: .; CDR3nt: TGCGCCAGCAGCCAAGATTGGCCTAGACCTAGCACAGATACGCAGTATTTT; CDR3aa: CASSQDWPRPSTDTQYF
v_gene: TRBV7-8; j_gene: TRBJ1-5; abundance: once; d_gene: TRBD1; CDR3nt: TGTGCCAGCAGCTTAGGGGGGTGGGACAGGGGGTATCAGCCCCAGCATTTT; CDR3aa: CASSLGGWDRGYQPQHF
v_gene: TRBV29-1; j_gene: TRBJ2-7; abundance: .; d_gene: TRBD1; CDR3nt: TGCAGCGCAAAGACAGGGTTGAGCGAGCAGTACTTC; CDR3aa: CSAKTGLSEQYF
v_gene: TRBV15; j_gene: TRBJ2-7; abundance: .; d_gene: .; CDR3nt: TGTGCCACGCTTAAGGTGGCTACAGGTATAGGCTACGAGCAGTACTTC; CDR3aa: CATLKVATGIGYEQYF
v_gene: TRBV5-1; j_gene: TRBJ2-4; abundance: many; d_gene: .; CDR3nt: TGCGCCAGCAGCTTGGCACTAGGGGTGAACATTCAGTACTTC; CDR3aa: CASSLALGVNIQYF
v_gene: TRBV20-1; j_gene: TRBJ2-3; abundance: few; d_gene: .; CDR3nt: TGCAGTGCTAGAGATACGGACAGCACAGATACGCAGTATTTT; CDR3aa: CSARDTDSTDTQYF
v_gene: TRBV29-1; j_gene: TRBJ2-3; abundance: few; d_gene: TRBD2; CDR3nt: TGCAGCGTTGGAGGCAGTCCGGGACTAGCGGGAGATACGCAGTATTTT; CDR3aa: CSVGGSPGLAGDTQYF
v_gene: TRBV12-3/TRBV12-4; j_gene: TRBJ2-1; abundance: few; d_gene: .; CDR3nt: TGTGCCAGCAGTTTAGAGGGCATGACTAGCTCCTACAATGAGCAGTTCTTC; CDR3aa: CASSLEGMTSSYNEQFF
v_gene: TRBV9; j_gene: TRBJ2-1; abundance: few; d_gene: .; CDR3nt: TGTGCCAGCAGCGTATTAGGGGGGTGGACCTACAATGAGCAGTTCTTC; CDR3aa: CASSVLGGWTYNEQFF
v_gene: TRBV6-1; j_gene: TRBJ2-5; abundance: .; d_gene: TRBD1; CDR3nt: TGTGCCAGCCTGGGGGACAGCCAAGAGACCCAGTACTTC; CDR3aa: CASLGDSQETQYF
v_gene: TRBV10-3; j_gene: TRBJ2-5; abundance: .; d_gene: .; CDR3nt: TGTGCCATCAGTGAGTCTCTCGGGGACCGTATGAAGTACTTC; CDR3aa: CAISESLGDRMKYF
v_gene: TRBV20-1; j_gene: TRBJ2-3; abundance: .; d_gene: .; CDR3nt: TGCAGTGCAACTCCCTTAGCCGAGGGGGATACGCAGTATTTT; CDR3aa: CSATPLAEGDTQYF
v_gene: TRBV9; j_gene: TRBJ2-1; abundance: few; d_gene: TRBD2; CDR3nt: TGTGCCAGCAGCGTAGTTAGCGGGAAACTATATGAGCAGTTCTTC; CDR3aa: CASSVVSGKLYEQFF
v_gene: TRBV10-1; j_gene: TRBJ2-2; abundance: few; d_gene: TRBD1; CDR3nt: TGCGCCAGCAGTATGTACAGGGGGCGAGGCGGGGAGCTGTTTTTT; CDR3aa: CASSMYRGRGGELFF
v_gene: TRBV7-9; j_gene: TRBJ2-1; abundance: .; d_gene: TRBD1; CDR3nt: TGTGCCAGCAGCCCAAGAATGATGGGACAGATGAACAATGAGCAGTTCTTC; CDR3aa: CASSPRMMGQMNNEQFF
v_gene: TRBV9; j_gene: TRBJ1-1; abundance: many; d_gene: .; CDR3nt: TGTGCCAGCAGCGCTGGGACGGGGAACACTGAAGCTTTCTTT; CDR3aa: CASSAGTGNTEAFF
v_gene: TRBV30; j_gene: TRBJ2-7; abundance: few; d_gene: .; CDR3nt: TGTGCCTGGAGTGGAGACACCGGATTGGAGTACTTC; CDR3aa: CAWSGDTGLEYF
v_gene: TRBV4-3; j_gene: TRBJ2-1; abundance: many; d_gene: .; CDR3nt: TGCGCCAGCAGCCCGGAAATAGGGGGTGCGGGAGCGGTGGATGAGCAGTTCTTC; CDR3aa: CASSPEIGGAGAVDEQFF
v_gene: TRBV6-2/TRBV6-3; j_gene: TRBJ2-7; abundance: .; d_gene: TRBD2; CDR3nt: TGTGCCAGCAGTCTAGCGGTGTACGAGCAGTACTTC; CDR3aa: CASSLAVYEQYF
v_gene: TRBV28; j_gene: TRBJ2-4; abundance: few; d_gene: .; CDR3nt: TGTGCCACCACGAGGGGTCCGAACATTCAGTACTTC; CDR3aa: CATTRGPNIQYF
v_gene: TRBV10-3; j_gene: TRBJ1-1; abundance: many; d_gene: .; CDR3nt: TGTGCCACCGGGCCGCAAGGCGGGACTTTCTTT; CDR3aa: CATGPQGGTFF
v_gene: TRBV12-3/TRBV12-4; j_gene: TRBJ1-2; abundance: many; d_gene: .; CDR3nt: TGTGCCAGCAGGTCCCGGGACATCTCGGAGGAAGGCTACACCTTC; CDR3aa: CASRSRDISEEGYTF
v_gene: TRBV12-3/TRBV12-4; j_gene: TRBJ1-2; abundance: many; d_gene: .; CDR3nt: TGTGCCAGCAGTATTTCGAGAGCATACTATGGCTACACCTTC; CDR3aa: CASSISRAYYGYTF